The present T cell receptor (beta chain) was sequenced within a study of T cell repertoires in cytomegalovirus infection (dated by TCRdb to the late 2010s). For the study in its entirety: Recently identified HLA-C-restricted CMV epitopes, whose presentation resists viral immunomodulation, were targeted by peptide stimulations together with well-studied HLA-B-restricted epitopes. The HLA type of each donor mattered for the analysis, because public TCR beta signatures pointed to carriage of CMV infection along with the matching HLA type. Here is what the overall study found, with its caveats: The ex vivo response was dominated by HLA-C-restricted CMV-specific TCR beta clonotypes, and the single most frequent clonotype in two of eight donors was supplied by these HLA-C-restricted clonotypes. Carriers of CMV infection plus the relevant HLA type were discriminated by the cumulative frequency of public TCR beta family members in the study cohort and in an independent approximately 400-donor cohort.

The treatment or condition label for this specimen denotes: in vitro stimulation with specific CMV peptide epitopes to enrich CMV-specific T cells. Reading from cysteine to phenylalanine, the CDR3 counts 18 amino acids. CDR3 DNA only is kept here, 54 bases in frame from base 1. V lost 5 bases and J lost 0 bases, and the count of bases not matched to a germline gene is 7. According to the germline V gene (reference sequence), CDR1 reads LNHDA and CDR2 reads SQIVND. As regards this clonotype: There is no known antigen for this receptor. Base qualities are not provided; no much larger clone lies one nucleotide away.

The sample was run on an Illumina HiSeq 1500. TCRdb cleaned the public reads at Q25 with fastp, built clones with MiXCR and kept in-frame beta chains. Rows matching on CDR3 protein sequence are summarized as one entry with the most common DNA and genes. The sample yields roughly 220,000 distinct CDR3 sequences; 35% to 40% were counted once. In total, the top ten clones hold 55% to 70% of the sample. The sequence derives from a human donor in good health (CMV status not recorded). Some clones in this sample may be carry-over from other donors' samples. This chain is built from TRBV19 and TRBJ2-1, and 13 junctional nucleotides match TRBD2. Sequences were derived from CD8+ T cells from cultured PBMCs, sampled from culture after CMV antigen stimulation. Here the CDR3 is given as CASSPRTSGRSSYNEQFF. The sequence in DNA is TGTGCCAGTAGTCCAAGGACTAGCGGGAGAAGCTCCTACAATGAGCAGTTCTTC.